This TCR beta chain appears in the sequencing data of a study of T cells after somatic rescue of genetic block. Germline CDR1 reads MNHNS; CDR2 reads SASEGT. The V end lost 3 bases, the J end lost 1 base, and 7 bases lay between the germline ends. This CDR3 contains 13 residues. Only in-frame clones appear in the TCRdb table, and some are missing; sequencing was by immunoSEQ multiplex PCR. The sample carries tens of thousands of clones, under 95% recorded once. The clonotype comes from a man between 25 and 39 years old. This chain joins TRBV6-1 and TRBJ2-7; D may be TRBD1 (5 bases). The sequencing input was peripheral blood mononuclear cells (PBMCs). The CDR3 spells CASSETVSYEQYF. DNA for the CDR3: TGTGCCAGCAGTGAGACAGTTTCCTACGAGCAGTACTTC.